This T cell receptor (beta chain) was identified during a study of tumour-infiltrating T cells in Burkitt lymphoma. Study context: The Burkitt lymphoma cohort spanned all epidemiological subtypes. Productive clonality predicted overall and progression-free survival. Notes on the study in general: Many Burkitt lymphoma patients shared several public clonotypes.

This clone was observed a few times. The target antigen is unknown. Here immunoSEQ multiplex PCR was the method, and the copy in TCRdb shows in-frame clones only, minus some. The sample has tens of thousands of clones; around 29% are singletons. Germline CDR1 SQVTM, CDR2 ANQGSEA. Trimming took 6 bases from V and 2 from J, leaving 14 bases between them. This CDR3 has 13 residues. The source is a human donor with Burkitt lymphoma. V and J are TRBV29-1 and TRBJ2-7; D may be TRBD2 (5 bases). Sequenced sample: tumor tissue. CDR3 region: CSVGVSVAYEQYF. The DNA of the CDR3 is TGCAGCGTCGGGGTCTCGGTGGCCTACGAGCAGTACTTC.